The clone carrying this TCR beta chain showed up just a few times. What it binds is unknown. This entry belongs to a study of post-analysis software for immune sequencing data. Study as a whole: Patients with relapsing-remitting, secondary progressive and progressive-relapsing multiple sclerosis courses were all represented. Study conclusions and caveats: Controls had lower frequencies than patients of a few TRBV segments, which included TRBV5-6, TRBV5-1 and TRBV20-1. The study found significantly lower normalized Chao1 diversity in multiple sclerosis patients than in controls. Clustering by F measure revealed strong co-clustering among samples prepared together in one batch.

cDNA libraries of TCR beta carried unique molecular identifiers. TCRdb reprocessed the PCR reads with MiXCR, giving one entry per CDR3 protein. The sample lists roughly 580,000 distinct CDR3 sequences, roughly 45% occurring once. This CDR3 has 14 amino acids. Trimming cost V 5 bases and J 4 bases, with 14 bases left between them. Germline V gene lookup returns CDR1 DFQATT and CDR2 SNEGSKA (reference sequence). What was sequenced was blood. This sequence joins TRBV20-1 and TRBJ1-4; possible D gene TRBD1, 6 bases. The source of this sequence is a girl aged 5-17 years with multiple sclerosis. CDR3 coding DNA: TGCAGTGCTGGATCACAGGGTCTTAATGAAAAACTGTTTTTT. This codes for CSAGSQGLNEKLFF.